Listed below are T cell receptor beta chains from one sample, sequenced in a study of glioma-infiltrating T cells after dendritic cell vaccination. Method: immunoSEQ multiplex PCR; TCRdb's copy keeps in-frame clones and lacks some. Among about 96,000 clones listed, around three quarters were seen once. The sample here was blood, taken before dendritic cell vaccination. The receptors were sampled from a human donor with glioblastoma. The CDR3 runs from the conserved cysteine through the conserved F or W. D genes are given only for firm matches. Clone sizes are given selectively: once, few, many, or a class where the clone is expanded.

abundance,d_gene,v_gene,j_gene,CDR3nt,CDR3aa
-,TRBD2,TRBV19,TRBJ2-1,TGTGCCAGTAATAGGTTAGCGGGGGGCGTGAGCTCCTACAATGAGCAGTTCTTC,CASNRLAGGVSSYNEQFF
-,TRBD1,TRBV19,TRBJ2-7,TGTGCCAGTAGTTCTGCAGGGGGCCTCTCCTACGAGCAGTACTTC,CASSSAGGLSYEQYF
-,-,TRBV6-5,TRBJ1-1,TGTGCCAGCAGTTATTTCGAAAGGGGGGAAGCTTTCTTT,CASSYFERGEAFF
-,TRBD1,TRBV30,TRBJ1-4,TGTGCCTTCCGGGACAGGGGTTTAGTAAGGGAAAAACTGTTTTTT,CAFRDRGLVREKLFF
-,-,TRBV5-1,TRBJ2-3,TGCGCCAGCAGCTTGGGACTGCTGGTAGATACGCAGTATTTT,CASSLGLLVDTQYF
-,TRBD1,TRBV10-3,TRBJ1-6,TGTGCCATCGGGACAGGGGGGTTTTTACCCCTCCACTTT,CAIGTGGFLPLHF
-,-,TRBV5-1,TRBJ1-1,TGCGCCAGCGGCTTGGCCGGGGGCACTGAAGCTTTCTTT,CASGLAGGTEAFF
few,TRBD1,TRBV28,TRBJ2-1,TGTGCCAGCAGGACAGGGTCTCATCTTTACAATGAGCAGTTCTTC,CASRTGSHLYNEQFF
-,TRBD2,TRBV11-2,TRBJ2-5,TGTGCCAGCAGCTTAGACAGCGGGAGACAAGAGACCCAGTACTTC,CASSLDSGRQETQYF
few,TRBD1,TRBV28,TRBJ2-7,TGTGCCAGCAGTTTGGACAGGGGCCTCACCTACGAGCAGTACTTC,CASSLDRGLTYEQYF
-,TRBD1,TRBV18,TRBJ1-1,TGTGCCAGCTCCCTTAAGGGACAGCAGAACACTGAAGCTTTCTTT,CASSLKGQQNTEAFF
-,-,TRBV7-9,TRBJ2-1,TGTGCCAGCAGCTTGACAGGAACATCCTACAATGAGCAGTTCTTC,CASSLTGTSYNEQFF
-,-,TRBV5-1,TRBJ2-3,TGCGCCAGCAGCTTGGACGTTGGACTTCGCACAGATACGCAGTATTTT,CASSLDVGLRTDTQYF
-,TRBD1,TRBV5-6,TRBJ2-2,TGTGCCAGCGGTGACAGGGTGAACACCGGGGAGCTGTTTTTT,CASGDRVNTGELFF
-,TRBD1,TRBV10-3,TRBJ1-2,TGTGCCATCAGAACAGGGGGCACCTACTATGGCTACACCTTC,CAIRTGGTYYGYTF
-,TRBD1,TRBV28,TRBJ2-7,TGTGCCAGCAGAAAGGACAGGGGGAGCTCCTACGAGCAGTACTTC,CASRKDRGSSYEQYF
-,TRBD2,TRBV28,TRBJ2-7,TGTGCCAGCATTCGGGGGGACTGGAACGAGCAGTACTTC,CASIRGDWNEQYF
-,-,TRBV5-1,TRBJ1-1,TGCGCCAGCAGTTTTGTGAGAGGGATCGGTATGAACACTGAAGCTTTCTTT,CASSFVRGIGMNTEAFF
-,TRBD2,TRBV5-1,TRBJ2-1,TGCGCCAGCAGGGGACTAGCGGGAGGGCTTAATGAGCAGTTCTTC,CASRGLAGGLNEQFF
-,-,TRBV5-3,TRBJ1-2,TGTGCCAGAAGCTGGGGGGGGAGGACATACTATGGCTACACCTTC,CARSWGGRTYYGYTF
-,-,TRBV7-9,TRBJ1-4,TGTGCCAGCAGCCGGACAGCCTCGGGAGAAAAACTGTTTTTT,CASSRTASGEKLFF
-,-,TRBV10-1,TRBJ1-5,TGCGCCAGCAGCAATCCTGAGTTCGACAGGCTTAGCAATCAGCCCCAGCATTTT,CASSNPEFDRLSNQPQHF
-,TRBD2,TRBV28,TRBJ2-1,TGTGCCAGCAGTTTGAGCCTAGCGGGGCATAATGAGCAGTTCTTC,CASSLSLAGHNEQFF
-,-,TRBV19,TRBJ2-5,TGTGCCAGCCTCATGAGGGGGTCGGAGACCCAGTACTTC,CASLMRGSETQYF
-,-,TRBV20-1,TRBJ1-1,TGCAGTGCTAGAGACCACTCCGGGACTATCTTT,CSARDHSGTIF
-,TRBD1,TRBV27,TRBJ1-1,TGTGCCAGCCACACGGGCCGGACAGGGTCGATGACTGAAGCTTTCTTT,CASHTGRTGSMTEAFF
-,-,TRBV29-1,TRBJ1-1,TGCAGCGTTAAGGACAGAGCAGGGCACACTGAAGCTTTCTTT,CSVKDRAGHTEAFF
-,TRBD1,TRBV2,TRBJ1-2,TGTGCCAGCAGTCGAACAGGGGGAGAATGGTATGGCTACACCTTC,CASSRTGGEWYGYTF
-,TRBD2,TRBV9,TRBJ2-5,TGTGCCAGCAGCCCCCGACTAGCCAAGGAAGAGACCCAGTACTTC,CASSPRLAKEETQYF
-,-,TRBV2,TRBJ1-4,TGTGCCAGCAGTGCCCAGGGGTCCGCTAATGAAAAACTGTTTTTT,CASSAQGSANEKLFF
-,-,TRBV27,TRBJ2-7,TGTGCCAGCAGTGACAGTGAGAGCTCCTACGAGCAGTACTTC,CASSDSESSYEQYF
-,TRBD2,TRBV30,TRBJ2-1,TGTGCCTGGAGTAAATATAGCGGGAGGGGAAGCAATGAGCAGTTCTTC,CAWSKYSGRGSNEQFF
-,TRBD1,TRBV11-2,TRBJ1-5,TGTGCCAGCAGCCAACGACAGGGCATGAAGAATCAGCCCCAGCATTTT,CASSQRQGMKNQPQHF